Below are 29 T cell receptor beta chains sequenced from a single sample in a study of blood T cell repertoires in COVID-19. Clones were read by immunoSEQ multiplex PCR, and TCRdb kept only the in-frame ones, dropping some. Of roughly 49,000 clones in the sample, more than 70% are singletons; the top ten hold 4% to 5%. Sequencing input: peripheral blood. The receptors originated from a man aged 80 or over with active COVID-19.

The chain carries TRBV2 and TRBJ1-4; D gene uncertain. CDR3 size: 15 residues. Per germline, CDR1 SNHLY and CDR2 FYNNEI. V was cut by 3 bases and J by 7 bases, with 15 bases left in between. The CDR3 protein is CASSDLGSEGEKLFF. CDR3 in DNA: TGTGCCAGCAGTGACCTGGGATCCGAGGGTGAAAAACTGTTTTTT.

This chain connects TRBV9 to TRBJ1-2; 10 nucleotides agree with TRBD1. Germline CDR1 and CDR2: SGDLS and YYNGEE. The CDR3 sequence is 15 residues long. V shed 3 bases and J 3 bases; nucleotides not matched to a gene: 5. In DNA form, the CDR3 reads TGTGCCAGCAGCGGGGGACAGGGGAGTGACTATGGCTACACCTTC. It is translated as CASSGGQGSDYGYTF.

Only one count was recorded for this clone. V and J are TRBV18 and TRBJ2-1; 10 bases are shared with TRBD2. Germline V gene data show CDR1 as KGHSH and CDR2 as LQKENI. Trimming cost V 5 bases and J 7 bases; bases outside gene matches: 11. The CDR3 is 16 amino acids. CDR3 in DNA: TGTGCCAGCTCAGCCTCTCTAGCGGGAGAAAGGAATGAGCAGTTCTTC. Translated: CASSASLAGERNEQFF.

V and J are TRBV6-2 or TRBV6-3 and TRBJ2-2; D might be TRBD1 (5 bases). The V end was cut by 3 bases, the J end by 9 bases, with 14 bases between. CDR3 length: 14 amino acids. Germline CDR1 and CDR2: MNHEY and SVGEGT. The CDR3 sequence: CASSYARVAWELFF. The CDR3 nucleotides read TGTGCCAGCAGTTATGCCAGGGTGGCTTGGGAGCTGTTTTTT.

V usage is TRBV11-2 and J usage is TRBJ2-1; 10 bases match TRBD2. The V segment lost 2 bases and the J segment 15 bases; nucleotides outside the gene matches: 10. CDR3 length: 14 residues. CDR1 and CDR2 from the germline V gene are SGHAT and FQNNGV. Here the CDR3 DNA reads TGTGCCAGCAGCTTATATACTAGCGGGGAACGGCCGTTCTTC. Amino acid sequence: CASSLYTSGERPFF.

J is TRBJ2-1 and V is TRBV10-1, with no clear D. V was shortened by 0 bases and J by 12 bases, with 12 bases between the two germline ends. Germline loops: CDR1 WNHNN, CDR2 SYGVQD (reference sequence). CDR3 size: 13 residues. The CDR3 reads CASSESRSMSQFF. In nucleotides, the CDR3 is TGCGCCAGCAGTGAGTCTAGATCCATGTCGCAGTTCTTC.

The chain is built from TRBV2 and TRBJ1-5, with TRBD1 matching 12 bases. The ends lost 7 bases at V and 8 bases at J; junction bases unmatched: 6. There are 14 residues in the CDR3. Germline CDR1 and CDR2: SNHLY and FYNNEI. The CDR3 sequence: CASKGQGAGKPQHF. DNA for the CDR3: TGTGCCAGCAAGGGACAGGGGGCCGGGAAGCCCCAGCATTTT.

Only one count was recorded for this clone. This chain joins TRBV6-4 and TRBJ2-1; TRBD2 is a possible D gene (6 bases). The CDR3 sequence is 14 residues long. The V end lost 1 base, the J end lost 10 bases, and 14 bases lay between the germline ends. Germline assignment: CDR1 MRHNA and CDR2 SNTAGT. CDR3 bases: TGTGCCAGCAGTGACTATATTTTTAGCGGAGAGCAGTTCTTC. This translates into CASSDYIFSGEQFF.

CDR3 sequence: CASSRLAAGGGYEQYF. In DNA, the CDR3 is TGCGCCAGCAGCCGCTTAGCAGCAGGGGGCGGTTACGAGCAGTACTTC. The chain joins TRBV4-1 to TRBJ2-7; 8 nucleotides align to TRBD1. Germline values: CDR1 MGHRA, CDR2 YSYEKL. J gave up 4 bases and V 4 bases, and 12 bases lay outside the gene matches. The CDR3 spans 16 residues.

The gene calls are TRBV4-3 and TRBJ1-4; D may be TRBD1 (5 bases). The CDR3 loop spans 16 amino acids. Between the trimmed V and J ends, which lost 1 base and 3 bases, there was a span of 12 bases. Germline CDR1 and CDR2: LGHNA and YSLEER. CDR3 coding DNA: TGCGCCAGCAGCCAAGGGTTGACAGAATCTAATGAAAAACTGTTTTTT. Protein sequence: CASSQGLTESNEKLFF.

This clone was seen a single time. The chain links TRBV9 to TRBJ2-6, with D uncertain. Germline V lookup: CDR1 SGDLS, CDR2 YYNGEE. The V end lost 5 bases, the J end lost 0 bases, and 12 bases lay between the germline ends. The CDR3 is 16 amino acids. The CDR3 DNA is TGTGCCAGCAGGCTTACTTTGAGCTCTGGGGCCAACGTCCTGACTTTC. It encodes CASRLTLSSGANVLTF.

This clone was picked up one time. The rearrangement joins TRBV18 to TRBJ1-1, with 9 positions matching TRBD1. The CDR3 loop spans 14 amino acids. V was pared by 3 bases and J by 1 base, with 0 bases of the junction left unmatched. Germline V gene sequence: CDR1 KGHSH, CDR2 LQKENI. The CDR3 nucleotides are TGTGCCAGCTCACCGGGACAGGGGAACACTGAAGCTTTCTTT. It specifies CASSPGQGNTEAFF.

The chain joins TRBV28 to TRBJ2-2; 9 bases align to TRBD2. Germline CDR1 and CDR2: MDHEN and SYDVKM. J gave up 4 bases and V 1 base, and 1 base lay outside the gene matches. The CDR3 totals 15 residues. CDR3 loop: CASSLLTSGTGELFF. Written as DNA, the CDR3 is TGTGCCAGCAGTTTATTGACTAGCGGCACCGGGGAGCTGTTTTTT.

The CDR3 protein is CASSTETGIHNEKLFF. CDR3 sequence (DNA): TGCGCCAGCAGTACCGAGACGGGGATTCATAATGAAAAACTGTTTTTT. The genes are TRBV4-1 and TRBJ1-4; D not certain. The CDR3 totals 16 residues. V was trimmed by 6 bases and J by 4 bases, leaving 18 bases between them. Per the germline V gene, CDR1 is MGHRA and CDR2 is YSYEKL.

The rearrangement joins TRBV4-1 to TRBJ2-7, with 14 positions matching TRBD2. Germline CDR1 reads MGHRA; CDR2 reads YSYEKL. V was pared by 4 bases and J by 7 bases, with 9 bases of the junction left unmatched. This CDR3 region has 16 residues. The CDR3 bases are TGCGCCAGCAGCCGAGGGACTAGCGGGAGTGGTGGAGAGCAGTACTTC. It codes for CASSRGTSGSGGEQYF.

This sequence joins TRBV7-2 and TRBJ2-5; the D gene is possibly TRBD2 (6 bases). The germline CDR1 and CDR2 sequences are SGHTA and FQGNSA. Trimming removed 3 bases from V and 5 bases from J, with 13 bases in between. CDR3 length: 14 amino acids. The CDR3 sequence is CASSFNGGTETQYF. As DNA, the CDR3 is TGTGCCAGCAGCTTTAACGGGGGTACGGAGACCCAGTACTTC.

V gene TRBV27 combines with J gene TRBJ2-2; the match to TRBD2 covers 10 bases. The CDR3 extends over 16 amino acids. The V gene's germline CDR1 is MNHEY and CDR2 SMNVEV (reference sequence). Losses at the gene ends were 2 bases for V and 5 bases for J; bases not matched to a gene: 5. The CDR3 nucleotides are TGTGCCAGCAGTTTAAGAGCTAGCGGGGGAACCGGGGAGCTGTTTTTT. Protein: CASSLRASGGTGELFF.

The V and J genes are TRBV2 and TRBJ2-7; 7 nucleotides line up with TRBD1. Germline values: CDR1 SNHLY, CDR2 FYNNEI. CDR3 length: 13 amino acids. V was pared by 8 bases and J by 2 bases, with 6 bases of the junction left unmatched. The CDR3 protein is CASGTVAAYEQYF. CDR3 bases: TGTGCCAGCGGGACAGTCGCTGCCTACGAGCAGTACTTC.

The genes are TRBV4-3 and TRBJ2-2; 8 positions agree with TRBD1. Unmatched junction bases numbered 6, after V lost 4 bases and J lost 2 bases. The CDR3 is 16 amino acids. Per germline, CDR1 LGHNA and CDR2 YSLEER. CDR3 residues: CASSRAGGANTGELFF. The CDR3 nucleotides are TGCGCCAGCAGCCGAGCAGGGGGCGCCAACACCGGGGAGCTGTTTTTT.

The V and J genes are TRBV4-2 and TRBJ1-6; no definite D call. CDR3 length equals 19 residues. Per the germline V gene, CDR1 is LGHNA and CDR2 is YNFKEQ. With 0 bases removed from V and 6 bases from J, the gap between germline ends came to 21 bases. The CDR3 here is CASSQERQDAQGGNSPLHF. CDR3 sequence (DNA): TGTGCCAGCAGCCAAGAGCGGCAGGATGCCCAAGGAGGTAATTCACCCCTCCACTTT.

J is TRBJ2-7 and V is TRBV7-2, with a weak D call TRBD2 (6 bases). The CDR3 loop spans 15 amino acids. Per the germline V gene, CDR1 is SGHTA and CDR2 is FQGNSA. V dropped 2 bases and J dropped 1 base, with 12 bases sitting between them. The CDR3 region has the DNA TGTGCCAGCAGCTTATCGTTAGCGGATTCCTACGAGCAGTACTTC. It encodes CASSLSLADSYEQYF.

The chain couples TRBV3-1 (or the pseudogene TRBV3-2) to TRBJ2-1, with D maybe TRBD2 (6 bases). V shed 4 bases and J shed 1 base, with 11 bases lying between them. Germline assignment: CDR1 LGHDT and CDR2 YNNKEL (reference sequence). CDR3 length: 15 residues. The CDR3 DNA reads TGTGCCAGCAGCCCTTTAGCGGAGTCCTACAATGAGCAGTTCTTC. Residues: CASSPLAESYNEQFF.

Judged by abundance, this clone is medium-sized. Other DNA sequences in this sample translate to the same CDR3. This rearrangement joins TRBV7-2 to TRBJ1-2; TRBD1 might be the D (6 bases). The germline gives CDR1 SGHTA, CDR2 FQGNSA. The CDR3 runs to 14 residues. With 3 bases removed from V and 7 bases from J, the gap between germline ends came to 15 bases. This chain's CDR3 is CASSFGAGGGGYTF. Here the CDR3 DNA reads TGTGCCAGCAGCTTCGGGGCGGGGGGCGGTGGCTACACCTTC.

The chain has TRBV19 and TRBJ2-6; no clear D gene. The CDR3 extends over 15 amino acids. The germline V and J ends were trimmed by 7 bases and 0 bases, with 10 bases remaining between them. Germline-derived CDR1 and CDR2 are LNHDA and SQIVND (reference sequence). The CDR3 nucleotides are TGTGCCAGTACCCAGGTGGCCTCTGGGGCCAACGTCCTGACTTTC. This translates into CASTQVASGANVLTF.

The chain recombines TRBV6-4 with TRBJ2-2, with 13 nucleotides matching TRBD2. From germline, CDR1 is MRHNA and CDR2 SNTAGT. J gave up 6 bases and V 8 bases, and 6 bases lay outside the gene matches. CDR3 size: 15 residues. The CDR3 is CASAPTSGRPGELFF. CDR3 DNA: TGTGCCAGCGCACCGACTAGCGGGAGGCCCGGGGAGCTGTTTTTT.

The chain links TRBV6-5 to TRBJ2-7; TRBD1 aligns across 7 bases. Germline CDR1 MNHEY, CDR2 SVGAGI. The CDR3 loop spans 14 amino acids. V dropped 2 bases and J dropped 6; count of bases not matched to a gene: 7. CDR3 in amino acids: CASSYRRGSAEQYF. The CDR3 DNA reads as TGTGCCAGCAGTTACCGCAGGGGGTCTGCCGAGCAGTACTTC.

The V and J genes are TRBV28 and TRBJ2-5; D unclear. The CDR3 sequence is 10 residues long. Germline assignment: CDR1 MDHEN and CDR2 SYDVKM. The ends were cut back, 8 bases at V and 5 bases at J, with 6 bases in the middle. The CDR3 sequence is CASGLETQYF. In DNA, the CDR3 is TGTGCCAGCGGGCTGGAGACCCAGTACTTC.

The chain is built from TRBV12-5 and TRBJ1-3; 8 bases are a match to TRBD1. After removal of 4 bases from V and 0 bases from J, the junction contained 5 bases not matched to a gene. The CDR3 sequence is 16 residues long. The germline V gene has CDR1 LGHNT and CDR2 FRNRAP. The CDR3 nucleotides read TGTGCTAGTGGTTCTACAGGGGGGGACTCTGGAAACACCATATATTTT. Residues: CASGSTGGDSGNTIYF.

This chain connects TRBV19 to TRBJ2-3, with TRBD1 matching over 9 bases. Germline CDR1 and CDR2: LNHDA and SQIVND (reference sequence). CDR3 length: 18 amino acids. With 6 bases clipped from V and 5 bases from J, the junction kept 18 bases outside the gene matches. CDR3 nucleotides: TGTGCCAGTAGGATAAAACCGGGGACAGGGCCTAGAGGAGATACGCAGTATTTT. Protein: CASRIKPGTGPRGDTQYF.